The rows below give T cell receptor beta chains drawn from one sample of a study of blood T cell repertoires in COVID-19. Generated by immunoSEQ multiplex PCR, the TCRdb table keeps only in-frame clones and is missing some. This sample yields tens of thousands of clones, of which about three quarters are seen a single time; under 50% belongs to the top ten. Material for sequencing was peripheral blood. These receptors originate from a human donor in a cohort sampled during active COVID-19. The CDR3 runs from the conserved cysteine through the conserved F or W. The D gene is left open where the match is weak. Not every row has a clone size; where given, it reads once, few, many or a size class.

j_gene | abundance | d_gene | v_gene | CDR3nt | CDR3aa
TRBJ2-1 | . | TRBD2 | TRBV18 | TGTGCCAGCTCCCCTGGGACTAGCGGCCGCAATGAGCAGTTCTTC | CASSPGTSGRNEQFF
TRBJ1-2 | . | TRBD1 | TRBV20-1 | TGCAGTGGGGGACAGTCCTATGGCTACACCTTC | CSGGQSYGYTF
TRBJ2-2 | . | TRBD2 | TRBV5-1 | TGCGCCAGCAGAAGGGGGACTAGCGGGAATAGCGCCGGGGAGCTGTTTTTT | CASRRGTSGNSAGELFF
TRBJ2-2 | . | TRBD2 | TRBV24-1 | TGTGCCACCAGTGATTTAAGCGGAGTAGCGGGGGAAACCGGGGAGCTGTTTTTT | CATSDLSGVAGETGELFF
TRBJ1-2 | . | . | TRBV28 | TGTGCCAGCAGTTTAAGAGGGGGCTACACCTTC | CASSLRGGYTF
TRBJ2-2 | once | . | TRBV2 | TGTGCCAGCAGAAAGGTAGCACAGGACACCGGGGAGCTGTTTTTT | CASRKVAQDTGELFF
TRBJ1-1 | once | . | TRBV18 | TGTGCCAGCTCGCGGGGGGGGATGGGCGAAGCTTTCTTT | CASSRGGMGEAFF
TRBJ2-5 | . | TRBD1 | TRBV7-2 | TGTGCCAGCAGCGCCCAGGGGACAGGGGTGGGAGAGACCCAGTACTTC | CASSAQGTGVGETQYF
TRBJ2-3 | . | TRBD2 | TRBV24-1 | TGTGCCACCAGTGCCCTCGACGGGGGGAAAGATACGCAGTATTTT | CATSALDGGKDTQYF
TRBJ2-3 | . | TRBD2 | TRBV23-1 | TGCGCCAGCCCCCCCCATCGCCGGACAGGGACTAGCGGGAGGGCCAAAGATACGCAGTATTTT | CASPPHRRTGTSGRAKDTQYF
TRBJ1-1 | . | . | TRBV19 | TGTGCCAGTAGTACAGACGGACTCACTGAAGCTTTCTTT | CASSTDGLTEAFF
TRBJ2-7 | . | TRBD2 | TRBV5-1 | TGCGCCAGCAGCTTAGGGACTAGCGGGAGGACTTGGTGGGACGAGCAGTACTTC | CASSLGTSGRTWWDEQYF
TRBJ2-7 | . | TRBD2 | TRBV28 | TGTGCCAGCAGGCCAGCGGGAGAGGGGTACGAGCAGTACTTC | CASRPAGEGYEQYF
TRBJ1-4 | . | TRBD1 | TRBV18 | TGTGCCAGCTCACGCGGGGACAGGAATGAAAAACTGTTTTTT | CASSRGDRNEKLFF
TRBJ1-1 | . | . | TRBV6-5 | TGTGCCAGCAGTCTCCGGGGCACTGAAGCTTTCTTT | CASSLRGTEAFF
TRBJ2-1 | once | TRBD1 | TRBV5-4 | TGTGCCAGCAGCCCGAGACAGGGCCTCTACAATGAGCAGTTCTTC | CASSPRQGLYNEQFF
TRBJ2-4 | . | TRBD2 | TRBV19 | TGTGCCAGTAGTAATAGCGGGAGTTACGGAAACATTCAGTACTTC | CASSNSGSYGNIQYF
TRBJ1-2 | . | . | TRBV6-5 | TGTGCCACTCAATCGGACAGTAGCTATGGCTACACCTTC | CATQSDSSYGYTF
TRBJ2-3 | . | TRBD2 | TRBV7-2 | TGTGCCAGCAGCTTAGCTCCTGGGACTAGCGGGAGAAATACGCAGTATTTT | CASSLAPGTSGRNTQYF
TRBJ2-1 | . | TRBD2 | TRBV5-6 | TGTGCCAGCAGCTTGAGCGGGGGCTCCTACAATGAGCAGTTCTTC | CASSLSGGSYNEQFF
TRBJ2-7 | once | TRBD2 | TRBV4-3 | TGCGCCAGCAGCTACGAAAAGCAGGTTAGCGGGAGGGCCAGGTACGAGCAGTACTTC | CASSYEKQVSGRARYEQYF
TRBJ2-7 | . | . | TRBV14 | TGTGCCAGCAGCTCCGGGGGATCTTACTACGAGCAGTACTTC | CASSSGGSYYEQYF
TRBJ2-2 | many | . | TRBV5-1 | TGCGCCAGCAGCTGGACTAACACCGGGGAGCTGTTTTTT | CASSWTNTGELFF
TRBJ2-5 | . | TRBD2 | TRBV27 | TGTGCCAGCACCGCTAGCGGGCCTGCGGAGACCCAGTACTTC | CASTASGPAETQYF
TRBJ2-1 | . | . | TRBV28 | TGTGCCAGCAGTTTATATCGGGAACGGTTCTTC | CASSLYRERFF
TRBJ1-4 | once | TRBD1 | TRBV7-2 | TGTGCCAGCAGCCTAGGACAGGGGACTAATGAAAAACTGTTTTTT | CASSLGQGTNEKLFF
TRBJ1-2 | . | . | TRBV28 | TGTGCCAGCAGTATACAACGGACAAAAGCAGGTGGCTACACCTTC | CASSIQRTKAGGYTF
TRBJ1-3 | . | TRBD1 | TRBV28 | TGTGCCAGCAGTTATCCGGGACAGGGGGCGAAAAGTGGAAACACCATATATTTT | CASSYPGQGAKSGNTIYF
TRBJ1-1 | few | . | TRBV11-2 | TGTGCCAGCAGCTTAAGACTTGGCAGGGGGAACACTGAAGCTTTCTTT | CASSLRLGRGNTEAFF
TRBJ2-7 | few | TRBD2 | TRBV7-6 | TGTGCCAGCAGCCATCGACTAGCGGGAGGGCCTAGCGAGCAGTACTTC | CASSHRLAGGPSEQYF
TRBJ2-5 | . | . | TRBV29-1 | TGCAGCGTTCTGGGCAGCCAAGAGACCCAGTACTTC | CSVLGSQETQYF
TRBJ2-5 | . | TRBD2 | TRBV24-1 | TGTGCCACCAGTGAAGTAGGACTAGCGGGAATCGGGGAGACCCAGTACTTC | CATSEVGLAGIGETQYF
TRBJ1-6 | once | . | TRBV20-1 | TGCAGTGCCAGTCCGGGGGACGGTTCACCCCTCCACTTT | CSASPGDGSPLHF
TRBJ1-6 | . | . | TRBV7-9 | TGTGCCAGCAGCCCCACGGACAGAAATTCACCCCTCCACTTT | CASSPTDRNSPLHF
TRBJ1-6 | . | . | TRBV28 | TGTGCCAGCAGTGACTCGAAGGTGTCACCCCTCCACTTT | CASSDSKVSPLHF
TRBJ2-3 | . | TRBD1 | TRBV28 | TGTGCCAGCAGTTCCCCTCGGACAGGGGGCACAGATACGCAGTATTTT | CASSSPRTGGTDTQYF